A single sample is the source of the 18 T cell receptor beta chains below, sequenced in a study of T-cell reconstitution after alpha-beta-depleted transplantation in children. Unique molecular identifiers were built into the TCRbeta library. MiXCR, applied by TCRdb to the PCR reads, yields one record per CDR3 protein. The sample shows 200,000 to 250,000 distinct CDR3 sequences, approximately 10% of them seen only once. Material: PBMCs from the stem cell graft donor, obtained from the stem cell graft. These receptors were obtained from a human donor who donated a stem cell graft to a child with acute lymphoblastic leukemia.

The V and J genes are TRBV7-2 and TRBJ2-5; D uncertain. With 2 bases removed from V and 1 base from J, the gap between germline ends came to 11 bases. The CDR3 sequence is 15 residues long. Germline CDR1 reads SGHTA; CDR2 reads FQGNSA. CDR3 in amino acids: CASSLNRPPQETQYF. In DNA form, the CDR3 reads TGTGCCAGCAGCTTAAATAGGCCTCCCCAAGAGACCCAGTACTTC.

This clonotype showed up just a few times. This chain joins TRBV20-1 and TRBJ1-6; no clear D gene. Germline V gives CDR1 DFQATT, CDR2 SNEGSKA (reference sequence). The V end was cut by 0 bases, the J end by 0 bases, with 6 bases between. The CDR3 extends over 15 amino acids. CDR3 nucleotides: TGCAGTGCTAGAGACTCGAGCTCCTATAATTCACCCCTCCACTTT. Its protein is CSARDSSSYNSPLHF.

The genes are TRBV12-3 or TRBV12-4 and TRBJ2-7, with 10 bases identical to TRBD2. There are 13 residues in the CDR3. V gave up 5 bases and J gave up 12 bases; unmatched junction bases: 10. This chain's CDR3 is CASSIGTSDLSYF. The CDR3 nucleotides are TGTGCCAGCAGTATCGGGACTAGCGATTTGTCGTACTTC.

This clonotype has just a few counts. A much larger clonotype is one base distant, so this may be a read error. The CDR3 coding sequence is TGTGCCAGCAGCTTAGTCGGCCAGGGGGTGAACACCGGGGAGCTGTTTTTT. It yields the protein CASSLVGQGVNTGELFF. The V gene is TRBV7-9, the J gene TRBJ2-2; 7 bases line up with TRBD1. Per the germline V gene, CDR1 is SEHNR and CDR2 is FQNEAQ (reference sequence). This CDR3 region has 17 residues. The trim removed 1 base at V and 1 base at J, leaving 6 bases unmatched.

The V and J genes are TRBV7-2 and TRBJ2-7; D is unclear. The CDR3 contains 12 residues. The V and J ends lost 1 base and 4 bases respectively, with 5 bases between them. Germline CDR1 reads SGHTA; CDR2 reads FQGNSA. The CDR3 loop reads CASSLDHYEQYF. CDR3 in DNA: TGTGCCAGCAGCTTAGACCATTACGAGCAGTACTTC.

This clonotype was seen more than once but under ten times. This chain joins TRBV29-1 and TRBJ1-1; TRBD1 might be the D (5 bases). Germline values: CDR1 SQVTM, CDR2 ANQGSEA. Deletions cut 7 bases from V and 3 bases from J, with 15 bases between. The CDR3 contains 13 residues. The CDR3 DNA is TGCAGCGCGGCCGGGACTTCCTACACTGAAGCTTTCTTT. It codes for CSAAGTSYTEAFF.

The V and J genes are TRBV4-3 and TRBJ2-1; D not certain. Trimming took 0 bases from V and 6 from J, leaving 12 bases between them. From germline, CDR1 is LGHNA and CDR2 YSLEER. The length of the CDR3 is 15 residues. CDR3 coding DNA: TGCGCCAGCAGCCAAGATTCTAGTAGGATCAATGAGCAGTTCTTC. It yields the protein CASSQDSSRINEQFF.

This clonotype was seen at least ten times. The chain uses TRBV5-1 and TRBJ2-7; tentatively, D is TRBD1 (6 bases). Between the trimmed V and J ends, which lost 2 bases and 1 base, there was a span of 13 bases. The germline gives CDR1 SGHRS, CDR2 YFSETQ. The length of the CDR3 is 15 residues. CDR3: CASSFNRDTSYEQYF. CDR3 nucleotides: TGCGCCAGCAGCTTTAACCGGGACACATCCTACGAGCAGTACTTC.

The J gene is TRBJ2-5, the V gene TRBV2; D is uncertain. The CDR3 totals 13 residues. From germline, CDR1 is SNHLY and CDR2 FYNNEI. Trimming left V 7 bases short and J 5 bases short, with 14 bases between. CDR3 in amino acids: CASTATRTETQYF. The CDR3 DNA follows: TGTGCCAGCACGGCCACCCGGACGGAGACCCAGTACTTC.

This chain links TRBV29-1 with TRBJ1-1; D remains ambiguous. This CDR3 spans 11 amino acids. Trimming took 4 bases from V and 3 from J, leaving 6 bases between them. Germline values: CDR1 SQVTM, CDR2 ANQGSEA. The CDR3 DNA is TGCAGCGTTGGGTTTGACACTGAAGCTTTCTTT. It encodes CSVGFDTEAFF. Supplemented by reference TRBV29-1 and TRBJ1-1, the full variable domain reads SAVISQKPSRDICQRGTSLTIQCQVDSQVTMMFWYRQQPGQSLTLIATANQGSEATYESGFVIDKFPISRPNLTFSTLTVSNMSPEDSSIYLCSVGFDTEAFFGQGTRLTVV.

The J gene is TRBJ1-6, the V gene TRBV11-2, with 7 positions matching TRBD1. The CDR3 consists of 16 residues. CDR1 SGHAT and CDR2 FQNNGV come from the germline V gene. Trimming at V came to 5 bases and at J to 4 bases, leaving 8 bases not matched to a gene. CDR3 sequence reads: CASSPGGTAYNSPLHF. The CDR3 nucleotides are TGTGCCAGCAGCCCCGGGGGGACAGCATATAATTCACCCCTCCACTTT.

This clonotype was seen at least ten times. The chain joins TRBV20-1 to TRBJ1-1; TRBD1 might be the D (5 bases). Germline V lookup: CDR1 DFQATT, CDR2 SNEGSKA (reference sequence). The CDR3 has 13 residues. Deletions cut 5 bases from V and 7 bases from J, with 17 bases between. CDR3 DNA sequence: TGCAGTGCTTTACGGGACTTTCCCGATGAAGCTTTCTTT. Translation gives CSALRDFPDEAFF.

The V gene is TRBV5-1, the J gene TRBJ1-4; D gene ambiguous. V lost 4 bases and J 0 bases, leaving 7 bases between the germline ends. This CDR3 has 14 amino acids. Looked up from germline, CDR1 is SGHRS and CDR2 is YFSETQ. The CDR3 DNA sequence: TGCGCCAGCAGCCAGTCAACAACTAATGAAAAACTGTTTTTT. It specifies CASSQSTTNEKLFF.

The chain carries TRBV14 and TRBJ1-2; the D is unclear. Germline V lookup: CDR1 SGHDN, CDR2 FVKESK. Trimming took 1 base from V and 5 from J, leaving 11 bases between them. This CDR3 has 14 residues. CDR3 region: CASSQVNSHYGYTF. The CDR3 coding sequence is TGTGCCAGCAGCCAAGTAAACAGTCATTATGGCTACACCTTC.

V usage is TRBV24-1 and J usage is TRBJ2-7; 7 bases are a match to TRBD1. The CDR3 consists of 14 residues. In germline, CDR1 is KGHDR, CDR2 SFDVKD. V lost 4 bases and J lost 2; bases outside the gene matches: 4. CDR3 sequence: CATSETGDPYEQYF. The CDR3 DNA reads TGTGCCACCAGTGAAACAGGGGACCCCTACGAGCAGTACTTC.

There are a few counts of this clonotype. V gene TRBV3-1 combines with J gene TRBJ2-5, with TRBD1 as a possible D gene (5 bases). Germline lookup yields CDR1 LGHDT and CDR2 YNNKEL (reference sequence). CDR3 length: 17 residues. Trimming took 1 base from V and 4 from J, leaving 19 bases between them. The CDR3 nucleotides are TGTGCCAGCAGCCAAGGGTTCCGGACACTGAGGAGAGAGACCCAGTACTTC. Its protein is CASSQGFRTLRRETQYF.

This clonotype was seen repeatedly, ten times or more. The chain has TRBV6-5 and TRBJ2-3, with D maybe TRBD2 (7 bases). With 7 bases removed from V and 4 bases from J, the gap between germline ends came to 24 bases. The CDR3 length is 17 residues. Germline V gene data show CDR1 as MNHEY and CDR2 as SVGAGI. Here the CDR3 DNA reads TGTGCCAGCATTCCTCCCCTCGGGGGGCGCAATCCAGATACGCAGTATTTT. Translating gives CASIPPLGGRNPDTQYF.

This clonotype has more than one count but fewer than ten. This chain connects TRBV12-3 or TRBV12-4 to TRBJ1-5; D remains unclear. This CDR3 region has 14 residues. V gave up 2 bases and J gave up 2 bases, with 7 bases separating them. The CDR3 DNA is TGTGCCAGCAGTTTAAAGTTCGGCAATCAGCCCCAGCATTTT. Its protein product is CASSLKFGNQPQHF.